Below are 16 T cell receptor beta chains sequenced from a single sample in a study of Graves' ophthalmopathy and Graves' hyperthyroidism. For repertoire sequencing, the TCR beta CDR3 regions were amplified from RNA transcripts. RT-PCR in the first round used HTBI primers; a second-round multiplex PCR followed. TCRdb reanalysed the multiplex PCR reads using MiXCR and keeps one entry per CDR3 protein. The sample holds about 500,000 distinct CDR3 sequences, around 15% seen once. Sequencing was performed on blood. The receptors shown here come from a woman between 25 and 40 years old with Graves' ophthalmopathy.

This clonotype was found a few times. CDR3 loop: CASSNKDNQPQHF. The CDR3 nucleotides read TGTGCCAGCAGTAATAAAGACAATCAGCCCCAGCATTTT. The chain links TRBV27 to TRBJ1-5, with no clear D. Trimming took 5 bases from V and 3 from J, leaving 8 bases between them. Germline lookup yields CDR1 MNHEY and CDR2 SMNVEV (reference sequence). The CDR3 loop spans 13 amino acids.

V gene TRBV12-3 or TRBV12-4 combines with J gene TRBJ1-2, with no clear D. The CDR3 is 11 residues long. The V end lost 6 bases, the J end lost 8 bases, and 10 bases lay between the germline ends. The CDR3 DNA sequence: TGTGCCAGCAGCTCACGTCAAGGCTACACCTTC. Its protein is CASSSRQGYTF.

J is TRBJ2-7 and V is TRBV29-1; D gene unclear. The CDR3 has 13 residues. V was shortened by 4 bases and J by 3 bases, with 13 bases between the two germline ends. Germline loops: CDR1 SQVTM, CDR2 ANQGSEA. CDR3 DNA sequence: TGCAGCGTTGTGCCTCTGGGATTCTACGAGCAGTACTTC. Protein: CSVVPLGFYEQYF.

In its sample, this clonotype was seen many times. The CDR3 DNA is TGTGCTAGTGGCCCTGACAGGAACACTGAAGCTTTCTTT. Protein: CASGPDRNTEAFF. The chain uses TRBV12-5 and TRBJ1-1, with TRBD1 as a possible D gene (5 bases). CDR1 LGHNT and CDR2 FRNRAP come from the germline V gene. The CDR3 is made up of 13 amino acids. Trimming left V 6 bases short and J 1 base short, with 9 bases between.

The table lists this clonotype with many counts. The chain has TRBV19 and TRBJ2-2, with TRBD1 matching over 9 bases. The trim removed 1 base at V and 0 bases at J, leaving 0 bases unmatched. This CDR3 comprises 16 residues. Per the germline V gene, CDR1 is LNHDA and CDR2 is SQIVND (reference sequence). The CDR3 DNA reads as TGTGCCAGTAGTATAGGACAGGGGGCGAACACCGGGGAGCTGTTTTTT. This encodes CASSIGQGANTGELFF.

Ten or more counts support this clonotype. The rearrangement joins TRBV19 to TRBJ2-7; D might be TRBD2 (5 bases). This CDR3 is built from 13 residues. Trimming cost V 6 bases and J 0 bases, with 9 bases left between them. The germline V gene encodes CDR1 LNHDA and CDR2 SQIVND (reference sequence). The CDR3 DNA follows: TGTGCCAGTAGAGAGGGTTTCTCCTACGAGCAGTACTTC. Translation gives CASREGFSYEQYF.

This clonotype has ten or more counts. Since the CDR3 does not end with the conserved phenylalanine or tryptophan, this likely comes from a read error. It is unclear where the CDR3 begins or ends on the DNA, so no DNA is shown, and the CDR3 is as TCRdb lists it. The V and J genes are TRBV20-1 and TRBJ1-1; the table assigns TRBD1, which was not confirmed against the DNA. 11 amino acids form the CDR3, both terminal residues included. Per germline, CDR1 DFQATT and CDR2 SNEGSKA (reference sequence). CDR3 in amino acids: CSAVTENEANL.

A remark on this clonotype: This clone may be a read error of a much larger clone one base away. The rearrangement joins TRBV18 to TRBJ2-5; TRBD1 matches 9 bases. The trim removed 5 bases at V and 9 bases at J, leaving 10 bases unmatched. In germline, CDR1 is KGHSH, CDR2 LQKENI. This CDR3 region has 14 residues. CDR3 loop: CASSDRGSRSAQYF. CDR3 nucleotides: TGTGCCAGCTCAGACAGGGGGTCAAGGTCGGCCCAGTACTTC.

This clonotype was counted at least ten times. The V gene is TRBV24-1, the J gene TRBJ1-5; TRBD1 might be the D (6 bases). Germline values: CDR1 KGHDR, CDR2 SFDVKD. The V end lost 2 bases, the J end lost 7 bases, and 11 bases lay between the germline ends. This CDR3 comprises 14 residues. The CDR3 spells CATSDYRAGQPQHF. For the CDR3, the DNA is TGTGCCACCAGTGATTACAGGGCAGGACAGCCCCAGCATTTT.

This clonotype was found many times. The V gene is TRBV6-5, the J gene TRBJ1-1; no reliable D call. V lost 6 bases and J lost 8, with 16 bases in between. Looked up from germline, CDR1 is MNHEY and CDR2 is SVGAGI. CDR3 length: 13 residues. The CDR3 sequence is CASSPRREQEAFF. CDR3 DNA: TGTGCCAGCAGCCCCCGACGGGAACAAGAAGCTTTCTTT.

At least ten counts were recorded for this clonotype. V usage is TRBV10-3 and J usage is TRBJ2-7; 9 bases map to TRBD2. The length of the CDR3 is 15 residues. Germline lookup yields CDR1 ENHRY and CDR2 SYGVKD. The ends lost 10 bases at V and 3 bases at J; junction bases unmatched: 13. For the CDR3, the DNA is TGTGCCACCCGAGGAGAGGTAGCGGGAGTCTACGAGCAGTACTTC. It codes for CATRGEVAGVYEQYF.

Many counts were recorded for this clonotype. The rearrangement joins TRBV20-1 to TRBJ1-1, with a possible D match to TRBD1 (6 bases). The V gene's germline CDR1 is DFQATT and CDR2 SNEGSKA (reference sequence). V gave up 1 base and J gave up 0 bases, with 9 bases separating them. The CDR3 has 14 residues. Written as DNA, the CDR3 is TGCAGTGCTAGAGCCGGGACACTGAACACTGAAGCTTTCTTT. Translated: CSARAGTLNTEAFF.

In regard to this clonotype: This could be a read error, since a much larger clone is one nucleotide away. This chain's CDR3 is CSARRTLAGVSYEQYF. CDR3 in DNA: TGCAGTGCCCGAAGGACACTAGCGGGGGTTTCCTACGAGCAGTACTTC. This chain connects TRBV20-1 to TRBJ2-7; 11 bases line up with TRBD2. This CDR3 has 16 amino acids. V was pared by 6 bases and J by 1 base, with 11 bases of the junction left unmatched. CDR1 and CDR2 (germline): DFQATT, SNEGSKA (reference sequence).

This clonotype was seen ten or more times. The rearrangement links TRBV30 to TRBJ2-7, with 8 nucleotides matching TRBD2. From germline, CDR1 is GTSNPN and CDR2 SVGIG (reference sequence). The V segment lost 7 bases and the J segment 6 bases; nucleotides outside the gene matches: 11. The CDR3 runs to 13 residues. The CDR3 reads CASKIAGPAEQYF. The CDR3 region has the DNA TGTGCCTCGAAAATAGCGGGGCCCGCCGAGCAGTACTTC.

V is TRBV11-1 and J is TRBJ1-1; TRBD1 might be the D (5 bases). The germline V gene encodes CDR1 SGHAT and CDR2 FQDESV (reference sequence). The V and J ends lost 1 base and 0 bases respectively, with 18 bases between them. This CDR3 comprises 18 residues. The CDR3 sequence is CASSLGIAGPTMNTEAFF. The CDR3 DNA reads as TGTGCCAGCAGCTTAGGGATTGCAGGGCCGACGATGAACACTGAAGCTTTCTTT. Full variable domain (rest looked up from reference TRBV11-1 and TRBJ1-1): EAEVAQSPRYKITEKSQAVAFWCDPISGHATLYWYRQILGQGPELLVQFQDESVVDDSQLPKDRFSAERLKGVDSTLKIQPAELGDSAMYLCASSLGIAGPTMNTEAFFGQGTRLTVV.

The rearrangement links TRBV11-2 to TRBJ2-7, with 14 bases that match TRBD2. Germline V gene sequence: CDR1 SGHAT, CDR2 FQNNGV. This CDR3 has 16 residues. V lost 5 bases to trimming and J lost 3 bases; unmatched junction nucleotides: 6. CDR3 loop: CASSVGTSGSDYEQYF. The CDR3 nucleotides read TGTGCCAGCAGCGTCGGGACTAGCGGGAGTGACTACGAGCAGTACTTC.